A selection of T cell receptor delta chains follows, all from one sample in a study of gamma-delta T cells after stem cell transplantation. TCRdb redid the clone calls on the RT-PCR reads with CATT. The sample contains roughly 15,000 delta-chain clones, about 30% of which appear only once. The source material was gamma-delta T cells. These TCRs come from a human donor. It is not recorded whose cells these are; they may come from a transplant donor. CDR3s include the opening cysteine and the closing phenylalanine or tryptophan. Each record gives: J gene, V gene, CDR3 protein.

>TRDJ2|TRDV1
CAFLPTSTGGILTAQLFF
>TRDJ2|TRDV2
CACDTLGDLTAQLFF
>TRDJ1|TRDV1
CALGYRLLTSYWGSTDKLIF
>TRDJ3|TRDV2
CACDTVLAGDNSCDPRPMFF
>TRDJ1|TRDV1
CALGANVPTLTGGYGVGLDKLIF
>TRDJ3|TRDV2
CACDTVVGDTGSSSWDTRQMFF
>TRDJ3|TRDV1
CALGELGDHPSSWDTRQMFF
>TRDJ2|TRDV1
CALGELLLTAQLFF
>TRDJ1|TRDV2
CACDTPLGLTTDKLIF
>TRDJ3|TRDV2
CACDTGGFNSLDTLQMFF
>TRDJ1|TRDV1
CASGSPDGYAYKLIF
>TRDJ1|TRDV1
CALGEGASHTTSILGDKLIF
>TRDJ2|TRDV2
CACDPVLNTLTSQLFF
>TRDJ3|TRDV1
CALGERRGLPTSTGGLSSWDTRQMFF
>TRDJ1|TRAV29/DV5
CSASLSHVLGRIVSTDKLIF
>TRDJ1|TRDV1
CALGELLPGGPTYTDKLIF
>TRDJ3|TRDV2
CACDTLLRRSWYTRQMFF
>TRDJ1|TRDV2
CACDTLLLVLGDTGAPINSSLETDKLIF
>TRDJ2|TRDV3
CATKQIPWLGPPGGYGLAAQLFF
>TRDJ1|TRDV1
CALGEDFPALPYTDKLIF
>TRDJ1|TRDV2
CACDPRLGEILIF
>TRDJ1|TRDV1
CALGEWPSNSLGMEGTDKLIF
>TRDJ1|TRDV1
CALGESTGGYVYTDKLIF
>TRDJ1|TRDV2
CACDSGVDRAAYTDKLIF
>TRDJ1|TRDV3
CASELNRGVYTDKLIF
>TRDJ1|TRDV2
CACEKWGIQRYTDKLIF
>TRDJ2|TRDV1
CALGNSRAQLFF
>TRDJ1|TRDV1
CALGVLGAVPGSRTGGYAGAKLIF
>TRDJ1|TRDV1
CALGEKGYGSGQLNTDKLIF
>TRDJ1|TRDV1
CAIGGSSCTWGSRSDYTDKLIF
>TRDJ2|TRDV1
CALGELKRSPTGTYGPLTAQHFF
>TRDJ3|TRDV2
CACDTGMGDTRSWDTRQMFF
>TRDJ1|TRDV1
CALGELNPTGLGDRTDKLIF
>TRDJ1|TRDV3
CAFADFPPKKLIF
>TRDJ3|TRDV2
CACDTVLGESSLDTRQMFF
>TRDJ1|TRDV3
CAFATQELIF
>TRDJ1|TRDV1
CALGVTPTGGSMWYTDKLIF
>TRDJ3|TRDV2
CACDPLLGESSWDTRQMFF
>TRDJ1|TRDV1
CALGERSHPRTDKLIF
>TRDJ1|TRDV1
CALGERFRPPRECEEDTDKLIF
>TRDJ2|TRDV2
CACDTGGYLTAKLFF